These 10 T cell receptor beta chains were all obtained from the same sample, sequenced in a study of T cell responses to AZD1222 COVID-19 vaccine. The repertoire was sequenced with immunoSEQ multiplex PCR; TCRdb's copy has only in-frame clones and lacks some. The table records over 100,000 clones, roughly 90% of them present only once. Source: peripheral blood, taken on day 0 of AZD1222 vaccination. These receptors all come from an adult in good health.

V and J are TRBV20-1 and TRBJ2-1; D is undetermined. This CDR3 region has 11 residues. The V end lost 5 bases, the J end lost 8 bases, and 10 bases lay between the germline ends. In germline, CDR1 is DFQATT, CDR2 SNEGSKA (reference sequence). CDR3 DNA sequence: TGCAGTGCTCCACACCGGGATGAGCAGTTCTTC. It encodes CSAPHRDEQFF.

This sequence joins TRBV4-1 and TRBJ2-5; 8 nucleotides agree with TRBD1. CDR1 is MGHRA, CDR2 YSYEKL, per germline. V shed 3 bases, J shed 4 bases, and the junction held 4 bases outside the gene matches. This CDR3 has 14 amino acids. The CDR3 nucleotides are TGCGCCAGCAGCCACCAGGGGGCGCGAGAGACCCAGTACTTC. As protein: CASSHQGARETQYF.

CDR3 coding DNA: TGTGCCAGCAGTGAAGCGCCACTAGCGGGGGGAACCGGGGAGCTGTTTTTT. Residues: CASSEAPLAGGTGELFF. This chain connects TRBV2 to TRBJ2-2; 12 nucleotides align to TRBD2. Germline loops: CDR1 SNHLY, CDR2 FYNNEI. V was clipped by 0 bases and J by 5 bases; unmatched bases: 4. This CDR3 region has 17 residues.

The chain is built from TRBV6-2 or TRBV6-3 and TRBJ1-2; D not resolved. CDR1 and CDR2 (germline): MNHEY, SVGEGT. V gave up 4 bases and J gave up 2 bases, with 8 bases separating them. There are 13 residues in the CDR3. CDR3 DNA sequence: TGTGCCAGCAGTTTTGAACAGAACTATGGCTACACCTTC. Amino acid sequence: CASSFEQNYGYTF.

This CDR3 is CAIGTSSGSMETQYF. The CDR3 region has the DNA TGTGCCATCGGAACCTCTAGCGGGAGTATGGAGACCCAGTACTTC. This sequence joins TRBV10-3 and TRBJ2-5; TRBD2 aligns across 10 bases. The CDR3 length is 15 residues. The trim removed 8 bases at V and 5 bases at J, leaving 11 bases unmatched. Germline CDR1 reads ENHRY; CDR2 reads SYGVKD.

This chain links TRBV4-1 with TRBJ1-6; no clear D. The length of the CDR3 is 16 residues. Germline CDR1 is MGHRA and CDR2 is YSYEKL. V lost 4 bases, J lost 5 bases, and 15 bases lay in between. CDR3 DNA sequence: TGCGCCAGCAGCCTTCGGGGAGGGCTAGATAATTCACCCCTCCACTTT. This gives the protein CASSLRGGLDNSPLHF.

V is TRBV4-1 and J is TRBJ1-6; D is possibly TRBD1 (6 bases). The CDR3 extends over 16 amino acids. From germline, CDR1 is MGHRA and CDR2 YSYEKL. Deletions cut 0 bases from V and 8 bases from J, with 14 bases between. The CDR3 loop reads CASSQDPRQAHSPLHF. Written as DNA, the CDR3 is TGCGCCAGCAGCCAAGATCCGCGACAGGCCCATTCACCCCTCCACTTT.

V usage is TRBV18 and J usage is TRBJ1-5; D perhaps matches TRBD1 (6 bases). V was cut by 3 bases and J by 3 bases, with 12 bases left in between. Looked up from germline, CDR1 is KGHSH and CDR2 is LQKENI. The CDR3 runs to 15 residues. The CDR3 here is CASSPEDRLNQPQHF. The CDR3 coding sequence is TGTGCCAGCTCACCGGAGGACAGACTCAATCAGCCCCAGCATTTT.

CDR3 in DNA: TGTGCCAGCAGCTTAAGGAGGGTCCAATGGAACACTGAAGCTTTCTTT. It specifies CASSLRRVQWNTEAFF. The chain links TRBV11-2 to TRBJ1-1, with D unresolved. The CDR3 runs to 16 residues. Germline CDR1 reads SGHAT; CDR2 reads FQNNGV. The germline V and J ends were trimmed by 2 bases and 1 base, with 14 bases remaining between them.

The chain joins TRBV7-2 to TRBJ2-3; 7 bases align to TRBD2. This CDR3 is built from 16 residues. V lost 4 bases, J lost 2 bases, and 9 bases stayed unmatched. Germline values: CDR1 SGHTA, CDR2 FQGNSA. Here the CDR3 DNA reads TGTGCCAGCAGCTCCGGAGGGAGGGGCCCCACAGATACGCAGTATTTT. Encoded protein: CASSSGGRGPTDTQYF.